This T cell receptor beta chain was profiled in a study of CD8 T cells in Susac syndrome (dated by TCRdb to between 2018 and 2021). About the full investigation: The study used repertoire sequencing to test whether antigen drove CD8+ T cell activation and differentiation in Susac syndrome. Study-wide conclusions, independent of this receptor: The number of individuals in the TCR sequencing and HLA analysis was acknowledged as relatively small.

The CDR3, cysteine through phenylalanine, is 15 amino acids long. The read is trimmed to its CDR3 DNA, 45 bases read in frame from base 1. V and J are trimmed by 5 bases and 8 bases, and the gene matches miss 11 bases of the junction. Sequences MNHEY (CDR1) and SMNVEV (CDR2) are obtained from the germline V gene (reference sequence). RNA was extracted using the RNeasy kit, and roughly 0.5 to 1 microgram was reverse transcribed with random hexamers. The immunoSEQ multiplex PCR assay, covering 54 Vbeta and 13 Jbeta segments, was used to amplify TCR beta CDR3 regions. PCR amplification bias was corrected using a synthetic template baseline for primer optimization and computational correction. Concerning the study's data processing: Reads were assigned to V, D and J genes according to IMGT and analyzed in immunoSEQ Analyzer, with only productive sequences retained. Clonality was computed as one minus Shannon entropy normalized by log2 of the number of productive unique sequences. For each patient and control, public and private clones were evaluated among the 100 most prevalent clones. A clone was defined as Susac-specific if it was absent from the healthy and MS cohorts, from some 1,100 published viral clones and from other ImmuneACCESS disease sequences. TCRdb trimmed the raw reads at Q25, called clones with MiXCR and kept productive beta chains. Identical CDR3 protein sequences are pooled into one entry, listed with their most common genes and DNA. The V and J calls and clone size come from TCRdb's table, not from the authors' own analysis. The sample profile shows approximately 150,000 distinct CDR3 sequences; 85% to 95% of them were found once. Over 0.1% of the sample belongs to the ten largest clones.

The count of this clonotype is one. This clone's antigen is unknown. Per-base quality was not reported, and no clone a single base away is much larger than it. One read yields weak evidence. Peripheral blood CD8+ and CD4+ T cells from healthy donors, Susac syndrome patients and multiple sclerosis patients were profiled by high-throughput TCR beta sequencing. The multiple sclerosis controls were treatment-naive patients who had stable or active relapsing-remitting disease and met the revised McDonald criteria. Bulk CD8+ and CD4+ T cells were purified by magnetic negative isolation, while CD8+ TEMRA cells were enriched using FACS. Blood was drawn into EDTA tubes, processed within 24 hours, and PBMCs were isolated by density gradient centrifugation. PBMCs intended for TCR sequencing were frozen in liquid nitrogen and were later thawed in a 37 degrees C water bath. The sorted or isolated CD4+, CD8+ and CD8+ TEMRA cells reached a purity of at least 90%.

The sequence came from a human donor with multiple sclerosis. Here the chain combines TRBV27 and TRBJ1-4; 7 of the junction bases match TRBD1. Sequencing was done on a sample of CD4+ T cells from PBMCs. The bases are TGTGCCAGCAGTAGACAGGGAAATGGGCGGGAAAAACTGTTTTTT. Translation gives CASSRQGNGREKLFF.